This T cell receptor beta chain appears in the sequencing data of a study of identical twins. General study points: With abundant cord blood beta clonotypes, insertions were fewer; memory repertoires showed no such pattern. Sequences that were out-of-frame, alpha and twin-shared displayed an excess of low generation probability. Monozygotic twins shared more out-of-frame TCR alpha than recombination models predicted.

cDNA carried unique molecular identifiers, and a universal primer site was added by template switching. Using its own MiXCR run on the 5' RACE reads, TCRdb lists one record per CDR3 protein. The sample holds a few hundred thousand distinct CDR3 sequences, about 15% seen once. Concerning this clonotype: As yet, its antigen is unknown.

There are 16 residues in the CDR3. In germline, CDR1 is SEHNR, CDR2 FQNEAQ (reference sequence). V lost 5 bases and J lost 4, with 18 bases in between. This sample also belongs to another study, concerning yellow fever vaccine responses in identical twins.

This chain connects TRBV7-9 to TRBJ2-1, with D perhaps TRBD1 (6 bases). Specimen: CD4+ T cells sorted from blood. This clonotype was sampled from a woman under 30 in good health. CDR3: CASSVRRQGGYNEQFF. The CDR3 bases are TGTGCCAGCAGCGTCAGACGGCAAGGGGGTTACAATGAGCAGTTCTTC.